This T cell receptor (beta chain) was profiled in a study of T-cell reconstitution after alpha-beta-depleted transplantation in children. A word on this clonotype: What it binds is unknown.

TCRbeta library preparation incorporated unique molecular identifiers. MiXCR, applied by TCRdb to the PCR reads, yields one record per CDR3 protein. The sample has 540,000 or so distinct CDR3 sequences; 20% to 25% are singletons. Study-wide results and caveats: Expanded graft clones numbering several hundred reportedly gave rise to alpha-beta T cells about two months after transplant. Fresh T-cell production supplied most of the T-cell counts and diversity seen one year after transplant.

Germline CDR1 MNHNS, CDR2 SASEGT. The CDR3 spans 14 residues. The V gene lost 8 bases and the J gene lost 3 bases, with 13 bases spanning the gap. The clonotype was recovered from a boy in the first two years of life who had a stem cell transplant for acute myeloid leukemia, so the T cells may come from the graft donor. The sequencing here drew on PBMCs, mostly from graft donor cells, taken 360 days after TCRalphabeta/CD19-depleted stem cell transplant. The V and J genes are TRBV6-1 and TRBJ2-2, with a possible D match to TRBD1 (6 bases). The CDR3 DNA reads TGTGCCAGCCTCCGGGACACCCACACCGGGGAGCTGTTTTTT. Its translation: CASLRDTHTGELFF.